The sample holds many counts of the clone carrying this T cell receptor beta chain. What it binds is not known. The sample belongs to a study of response to subunit inactivated influenza vaccine. Study observations and caveats: Few new T cells, the authors suggested, are recruited by each seasonal influenza vaccination.

TCRdb passed the RT-PCR reads through MiXCR, listing each CDR3 protein once. This sample has around 490,000 distinct CDR3 sequences, with 7.6% found just once. J gave up 7 bases and V 6 bases, and 10 bases lay outside the gene matches. The CDR3 is 15 residues long. Germline V gene sequence: CDR1 MNHNS, CDR2 SASEGT. The clonotype comes from a man aged 50-75 years who received an inactivated influenza vaccine. This chain joins TRBV6-1 and TRBJ2-7, with 12 positions matching TRBD2. The sequenced sample was PBMCs from blood, obtained approximately 25 months after vaccination. DNA for the CDR3: TGTGCCAGCAGACCACTAGCGGGAGGATCTCGAGAGCAGTACTTC. Residues: CASRPLAGGSREQYF.